This T cell receptor (beta chain) comes out of a study of blood T cell repertoires in COVID-19. Sequencing used immunoSEQ multiplex PCR; TCRdb keeps in-frame clones, though not all of them. The sample lists some 200,000 clones, 80% occurring once. The clonotype comes from a woman aged 70-85 years with acute or convalescent COVID-19. The source material was peripheral blood.

The CDR3 loop is CASSSGQATNEKLFF. CDR3 coding DNA: TGTGCCAGTAGTAGCGGACAGGCAACTAATGAAAAACTGTTTTTT. The V and J genes are TRBV19 and TRBJ1-4; the match to TRBD1 covers 7 bases. J was trimmed by 0 bases and V by 4 bases; bases with no gene match: 2. CDR1 is LNHDA and CDR2 is SQIVND in the germline V gene (reference sequence). The CDR3 totals 15 residues.